The 31 T cell receptor beta chains in this list originate from one sample, sequenced in a study of monozygotic twins with inflammatory bowel disease. From the 5' RACE reads, TCRdb lists one entry per CDR3 protein and no DNA. The sample's table shows about 330,000 distinct CDR3 sequences. The sample was blood. The receptors come from a human donor with ulcerative colitis or Crohn's disease, or a healthy co-twin of an affected twin (not recorded which).

The chain has TRBV7-2 and TRBJ2-7. Germline CDR1 and CDR2: SGHTA and FQGNSA. The CDR3 is made up of 15 amino acids. The CDR3 region is CASSLTADGPYEQYF.

The genes are TRBV27 and TRBJ2-7; TCRdb's D call, TRBD2, is unchecked because there is no DNA. Germline lookup yields CDR1 MNHEY and CDR2 SMNVEV (reference sequence). This CDR3 comprises 14 residues. The CDR3 here is CASSSLAENYEQYF.

This chain connects TRBV5-1 to TRBJ2-1; the TCRdb D gene call, TRBD1, has no DNA to confirm it. The CDR3 is 15 residues long. CDR1 SGHRS and CDR2 YFSETQ come from the germline V gene. CDR3 sequence reads: CASSSGQGSYNEQFF.

The rearrangement joins TRBV30 to TRBJ2-7; without DNA, the TCRdb call of TRBD2 cannot be checked. The CDR3 is 14 amino acids. Germline V lookup: CDR1 GTSNPN, CDR2 SVGIG (reference sequence). This CDR3 reads CAWSVLRARGEQYF.

The chain is built from TRBV5-1 and TRBJ2-3. CDR1 is SGHRS, CDR2 YFSETQ, per germline. CDR3 size: 15 residues. Here the CDR3 reads CASSFGQGAGDTQYF.

The rearrangement uses TRBV5-1 and TRBJ2-7; the D gene TCRdb calls, TRBD2, cannot be checked with no DNA. Germline V lookup: CDR1 SGHRS, CDR2 YFSETQ. CDR3 length: 15 residues. The CDR3 sequence is CASLPSSGRIYEQYF.

The rearrangement uses TRBV5-5 and TRBJ2-7; TCRdb picks TRBD1, but there is no DNA to check that call. Germline V gene data show CDR1 as SGHKS and CDR2 as YYEKEE (reference sequence). The CDR3 has 12 amino acids. CDR3 amino acids: CASSGQGAEQYF. Variable domain in full (rest from reference TRBV5-5 and TRBJ2-7): DAGVTQSPTHLIKTRGQQVTLRCSPISGHKSVSWYQQVLGQGPQFIFQYYEKEERGRGNFPDRFSARQFPNYSSELNVNALLLGDSALYLCASSGQGAEQYFGPGTRLTVT.

V and J are TRBV20-1 and TRBJ2-1. Germline CDR1 reads DFQATT; CDR2 reads SNEGSKA (reference sequence). The CDR3 is 11 amino acids. The CDR3 sequence is CSAIARNEQFF.

The V and J genes are TRBV29-1 and TRBJ1-2; no DNA is available, so the TRBD1 call from TCRdb remains unchecked. CDR3 size: 14 residues. Germline values: CDR1 SQVTM, CDR2 ANQGSEA. This CDR3 reads CSVHAAGGTYGYTF.

The rearrangement links TRBV15 to TRBJ1-4; the D call of TRBD1 rests on TCRdb alone, since no DNA is present to check it. Germline V gene data show CDR1 as LNHNV and CDR2 as YYDKDF (reference sequence). This CDR3 contains 15 residues. This CDR3 is CATSRQQGTNEKLFF.

The chain joins TRBV7-9 to TRBJ1-1; lacking DNA, the TRBD1 call made by TCRdb goes unchecked. The CDR3 contains 15 residues. CDR1 is SEHNR, CDR2 FQNEAQ, per germline (reference sequence). CDR3 amino acids: CASSLSPRGYTEAFF.

The J gene is TRBJ1-1, the V gene TRBV6-2 or TRBV6-3; checking the TCRdb D call of TRBD1 is not possible without DNA. CDR3 length equals 16 residues. Germline CDR1 and CDR2: MNHEY and SVGEGT. The CDR3: CASSYSRDRGWTEAFF.

The chain joins TRBV5-1 to TRBJ1-1. Germline CDR1 and CDR2: SGHRS and YFSETQ. This CDR3 region has 14 residues. The CDR3 loop is CASSLYGENTEAFF.

CDR3: CASSLMNQETQYF. The V call is TRBV5-6, the J call TRBJ2-5. This CDR3 is built from 13 residues. Germline V gene data show CDR1 as SGHDT and CDR2 as YYEEEE.

V usage is TRBV7-9 and J usage is TRBJ1-6. Germline CDR1 reads SEHNR; CDR2 reads FQNEAQ (reference sequence). This CDR3 spans 11 amino acids. This CDR3 is CASSSGEPLHF.

The V gene is TRBV4-1, the J gene TRBJ2-7; the D call of TRBD1 rests on TCRdb alone, since no DNA is present to check it. This CDR3 has 17 amino acids. CDR1 MGHRA and CDR2 YSYEKL come from the germline V gene. The CDR3 is CASSQGLIFVGPAEQYF.

The V call is TRBV5-1, the J call TRBJ2-3; the D call of TRBD1 rests on TCRdb alone, since no DNA is present to check it. The length of the CDR3 is 15 residues. Germline assignment: CDR1 SGHRS and CDR2 YFSETQ. The CDR3 sequence: CASSYDRDISDTQYF.

This chain connects TRBV7-6 to TRBJ1-2; the D call from TCRdb, TRBD1, cannot be confirmed without DNA. The CDR3 runs to 14 residues. The germline V gene has CDR1 SGHVS and CDR2 FNYEAQ. The CDR3 region is CASSQGQGAYGYTF.

The chain has TRBV28 and TRBJ2-5; the D call of TRBD1 rests on TCRdb alone, since no DNA is present to check it. The germline gives CDR1 MDHEN, CDR2 SYDVKM. This CDR3 comprises 15 residues. Here the CDR3 reads CASSFLQGAGETQYF.

V usage is TRBV27 and J usage is TRBJ1-6. The CDR3 extends over 14 amino acids. Germline CDR1 and CDR2: MNHEY and SMNVEV (reference sequence). CDR3 loop: CASSSLRLLSTLHF.

The chain has TRBV5-4 and TRBJ1-6; there is no DNA to check the TCRdb D call of TRBD1. Germline CDR1 is SGHNT and CDR2 is YYREEE (reference sequence). This CDR3 is 14 amino acids long. CDR3 loop: CASSSRTGRSPLHF. The full variable domain, completed using reference TRBV5-4 and TRBJ1-6, is ETGVTQSPTHLIKTRGQQVTLRCSSQSGHNTVSWYQQALGQGPQFIFQYYREEENGRGNFPPRFSGLQFPNYSSELNVNALELDDSALYLCASSSRTGRSPLHFGNGTRLTVT.

V gene TRBV7-2 combines with J gene TRBJ1-6. CDR3 length: 12 residues. Germline CDR1 is SGHTA and CDR2 is FQGNSA. The CDR3: CASSGYNSPLHF.

The rearrangement links TRBV5-5 to TRBJ2-1. The CDR3 loop spans 14 amino acids. Germline CDR1 and CDR2: SGHKS and YYEKEE (reference sequence). The CDR3 is CASSLAWADNEQFF. Based on the CDR3 plus reference TRBV5-5 and TRBJ2-1, the full variable domain is DAGVTQSPTHLIKTRGQQVTLRCSPISGHKSVSWYQQVLGQGPQFIFQYYEKEERGRGNFPDRFSARQFPNYSSELNVNALLLGDSALYLCASSLAWADNEQFFGPGTRLTVL.

This chain connects TRBV19 to TRBJ2-7; there is no DNA to check the TCRdb D call of TRBD2. CDR1 LNHDA and CDR2 SQIVND come from the germline V gene (reference sequence). This CDR3 has 15 residues. Here the CDR3 reads CASSEKRGTTYEQYF.

J is TRBJ2-3 and V is TRBV6-2 or TRBV6-3; absent DNA, TCRdb's TRBD2 call cannot be checked. The germline CDR1 and CDR2 sequences are MNHEY and SVGEGT. The CDR3 extends over 16 amino acids. CDR3 amino acids: CASSTRKRGPGDTQYF.

The rearrangement joins TRBV15 to TRBJ1-5; as DNA is missing, the TRBD1 call by TCRdb cannot be tested. Germline-derived CDR1 and CDR2 are LNHNV and YYDKDF (reference sequence). This CDR3 contains 16 residues. CDR3 in amino acids: CATSRDQGTGFQPQHF. The whole variable domain, filled in from reference TRBV15 and TRBJ1-5, reads DAMVIQNPRYQVTQFGKPVTLSCSQTLNHNVMYWYQQKSSQAPKLLFHYYDKDFNNEADTPDNFQSRRPNTSFCFLDIRSPGLGDTAMYLCATSRDQGTGFQPQHFGDGTRLSIL.

The CDR3 sequence is CASSSGQQRNTEAFF. The chain joins TRBV12-3 or TRBV12-4 to TRBJ1-1; TCRdb reports TRBD1, a call that lacks DNA to check it against. CDR3 size: 15 residues.

The V call is TRBV5-1, the J call TRBJ1-1. The germline V gene has CDR1 SGHRS and CDR2 YFSETQ. The length of the CDR3 is 15 residues. The CDR3 loop is CASSLDAVRNTEAFF.

This chain joins TRBV15 and TRBJ2-5. The CDR3 length is 13 residues. The germline V gene has CDR1 LNHNV and CDR2 YYDKDF (reference sequence). The CDR3 sequence: CATSRRTGETQYF. Using reference TRBV15 and TRBJ2-5 for the parts outside the CDR3, the full variable domain is DAMVIQNPRYQVTQFGKPVTLSCSQTLNHNVMYWYQQKSSQAPKLLFHYYDKDFNNEADTPDNFQSRRPNTSFCFLDIRSPGLGDTAMYLCATSRRTGETQYFGPGTRLLVL.

V gene TRBV15 combines with J gene TRBJ2-1; there is no DNA to check the TCRdb D call of TRBD2. CDR1 and CDR2 from the germline V gene are LNHNV and YYDKDF (reference sequence). The CDR3 consists of 16 residues. CDR3 sequence reads: CATSRVLLAGENEQFF.

The rearrangement links TRBV12-3 or TRBV12-4 to TRBJ2-3. The CDR3 totals 14 residues. CDR3 sequence: CASSFFVGTDTQYF.